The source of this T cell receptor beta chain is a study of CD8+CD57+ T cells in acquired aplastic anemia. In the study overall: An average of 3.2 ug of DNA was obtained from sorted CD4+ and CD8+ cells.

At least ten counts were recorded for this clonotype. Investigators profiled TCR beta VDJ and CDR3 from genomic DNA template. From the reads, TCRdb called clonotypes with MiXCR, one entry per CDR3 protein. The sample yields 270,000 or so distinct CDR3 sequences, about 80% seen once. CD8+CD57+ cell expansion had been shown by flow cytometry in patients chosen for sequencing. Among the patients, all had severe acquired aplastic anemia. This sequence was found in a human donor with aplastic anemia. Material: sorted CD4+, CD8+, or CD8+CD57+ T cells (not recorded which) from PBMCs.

CDR3 region: CASSYSQYGYTF. CDR3 sequence (DNA): TGTGCCAGCAGTTACTCACAGTATGGCTACACCTTC. V is TRBV6-2 or TRBV6-3 and J is TRBJ1-2, with D unclear. V was pared by 0 bases and J by 5 bases, with 4 bases between. Germline lookup yields CDR1 MNHEY and CDR2 SVGEGT. The CDR3 extends over 12 amino acids.